The rows below give T cell receptor beta chains drawn from one sample of a study of cytomegalovirus exposure and HLA in healthy donors. Clones were read by immunoSEQ multiplex PCR, and TCRdb kept only the in-frame ones, dropping some. In the table there are tens of thousands of clones, more than 70% of which are singletons. Sequences were obtained from PBMCs. These receptors all come from a man aged 45-65 years in good health and CMV-seropositive. The CDR3 runs from the conserved cysteine through the conserved F or W. The order of the fields is D gene, V gene, clone size, J gene, CDR3 DNA, CDR3 protein. A D gene is named only where the DNA matches it firmly. Only some rows state a clone size, as once, few, many or a class for expanded clones.

>-|TRBV6-6|-|TRBJ1-2
TGTGCCAGCAGTTACTCAGAAGGGGTCGGCTACACCTTC
CASSYSEGVGYTF
>-|TRBV5-6|once|TRBJ2-7
TGTGCAAGCAGCTTGTCTAGCGAGCAGTACTTC
CASSLSSEQYF
>TRBD2|TRBV5-1|once|TRBJ2-1
TGCGCCAGCAGCGAAGGACTACTAGCGGCCTCCTACAATGAGCAGTTCTTC
CASSEGLLAASYNEQFF
>-|TRBV6-5|-|TRBJ1-1
TGTGCCAGCAGGCGTGGTTCGGGGGGGAACACTGAAGCTTTCTTT
CASRRGSGGNTEAFF
>TRBD1|TRBV7-6|few|TRBJ2-7
TGTGCCAGCAGCTTAGGTACAGGGGGCGGGTACGAGCAGTACTTC
CASSLGTGGGYEQYF
>-|TRBV29-1|-|TRBJ1-2
TGCAGCGTTGCCCCCCCCGGGTACGGCTACACCTTC
CSVAPPGYGYTF
>TRBD2|TRBV4-2|few|TRBJ2-3
TGTGCCAGCAGCCCCCAGACTAGCGGGGGGGCAGATACGCAGTATTTT
CASSPQTSGGADTQYF
>TRBD1|TRBV7-9|-|TRBJ2-3
TGTGCCAGCAGCTCATCCGGGACAGGTCGCACAGATACGCAGTATTTT
CASSSSGTGRTDTQYF
>TRBD1|TRBV5-1|-|TRBJ2-7
TGCGCCAGCAGCTTGACGTTCAGGGGGCTCGAGCAGTACTTC
CASSLTFRGLEQYF
>TRBD1|TRBV29-1|-|TRBJ2-7
TGCAGCGTCCGGACAGGGGGAGGCTACGAGCAGTACTTC
CSVRTGGGYEQYF
>TRBD1|TRBV19|-|TRBJ2-1
TGTGCCAGTAGTATAGAAGCTCCCGGGACAGGGCGTTGGGAGCAGTTCTTC
CASSIEAPGTGRWEQFF
>-|TRBV6-6|-|TRBJ2-7
TGTGCCAGCAGTTACTCGCCAGGGCCTAGCTCCTACGAGCAGTACTTC
CASSYSPGPSSYEQYF
>-|TRBV9|few|TRBJ2-7
TGTGACAGCAGCTCCCAGCGGCCCAGCCCCTACGAGCAGTACTTC
CDSSSQRPSPYEQYF
>-|TRBV13|-|TRBJ2-7
TGTGCCAGCAGCCTACCGAACAGCTACGAGCAGTACTTC
CASSLPNSYEQYF
>-|TRBV30|-|TRBJ1-5
TGTGCCTGCAGGGTGGATAGCAATCAGGCCCAGCATTTT
CACRVDSNQAQHF
>-|TRBV5-8|-|TRBJ2-3
TGTGCCAGCAGCTTGGAGCAGACTAGCACAGATACGCAGTATTTT
CASSLEQTSTDTQYF
>TRBD1|TRBV19|few|TRBJ2-2
TGTGCCAGTAGTATGGATACAGGGGGCGGAATCGGGGAGCTGTTTTTT
CASSMDTGGGIGELFF
>-|TRBV13|-|TRBJ2-7
TGTGCCAGCAGCTTAGGCCCTAACGAGCAGTACTTC
CASSLGPNEQYF
>-|TRBV28|-|TRBJ1-5
TGTGCCAGCAGTTTATATGGTGGTTCTAGCCCTAGGAATCAGCCCCAGCATTTT
CASSLYGGSSPRNQPQHF
>-|TRBV19|-|TRBJ1-1
TGTGCCAGTAGTCCCCATGGCAGGGAGGCTGAAGCTTTCTTT
CASSPHGREAEAFF
>TRBD1|TRBV4-3|-|TRBJ2-4
TGCGCCAGCAGTCTGGGACAGTCCCGGGGAAACATTCAGTACTTC
CASSLGQSRGNIQYF
>TRBD2|TRBV6-6|once|TRBJ2-2
TGTGCCAGCAGATCGGGGGGGCGGGACACCGGGGAGCTGTTTTTT
CASRSGGRDTGELFF
>TRBD2|TRBV29-1|-|TRBJ2-1
TGCAGCGTGGTGACTCTTGGAGCTAGCGGGGGCGTCGATGAGCAGTTCTTC
CSVVTLGASGGVDEQFF
>TRBD1|TRBV7-9|once|TRBJ1-1
TGTGCCAGCAGCTCGACAGGACAGGGCGCTTTCTTT
CASSSTGQGAFF
>TRBD2|TRBV10-1|-|TRBJ2-1
TGCGCCAGCAGTGAGTATGGACTAGCGGGAGGGCAGAATGAGCAGTTCTTC
CASSEYGLAGGQNEQFF
>-|TRBV19|-|TRBJ1-5
TGTGCCAGTAGTATAGGGCGGGACCTTAGCAATCAGCCCCAGCATTTT
CASSIGRDLSNQPQHF
>-|TRBV27|few|TRBJ2-7
TGTGCCAGCAGTTTGGCTAGAAGGGGCGAGCAGTACTTC
CASSLARRGEQYF
>TRBD1|TRBV7-2|-|TRBJ2-7
TGTGCCAGCAGCCCCGGGACAGGACCCTACGAGCAGTACTTC
CASSPGTGPYEQYF
>TRBD2|TRBV7-2|-|TRBJ2-2
TGTGTCAGCAGCTTAGAGGTACTAGCGGGAGGCCCCGGGGAGCTGTTTTTT
CVSSLEVLAGGPGELFF
>TRBD1|TRBV2|once|TRBJ2-1
TGTGCCAGCAGCGCCAGGGGGGAGCAGTTCTTC
CASSARGEQFF
>-|TRBV9|-|TRBJ2-3
TGTGCCAGCAGCGTAGATGGTCAGGGTAGGGATACGCAGTATTTT
CASSVDGQGRDTQYF
>-|TRBV7-6|once|TRBJ2-4
TGTGCCAGCAGCTTAAACGCCTACTCGGACATTCAGTACTTC
CASSLNAYSDIQYF
>TRBD2|TRBV18|-|TRBJ2-3
TGTGCCAGCTCACCACCGAATAGACTAGCGGGAAGGTCCGGCACAGATACGCAGTATTTT
CASSPPNRLAGRSGTDTQYF
>-|TRBV5-1|-|TRBJ2-7
TGCGCCAGCAGCTTGCGTCGGGGTTCCTACGAGCAGTACTTC
CASSLRRGSYEQYF
>TRBD2|TRBV6-5|-|TRBJ2-3
TGTGCCAGCAGTTGGACTAGCGGGATCGGCACAGATACGCAGTATTTT
CASSWTSGIGTDTQYF
>-|TRBV10-3|-|TRBJ2-1
TGTGCCATCAGTGAGGTAGGGCTAGCCCAGAACAATGAGCAGTTCTTC
CAISEVGLAQNNEQFF
>TRBD1|TRBV5-4|-|TRBJ2-5
TGTGCCAGCAGCAAACAGGGGGAAGAGACCCAGTACTTC
CASSKQGEETQYF
>TRBD1|TRBV19|few|TRBJ2-5
TGTGCCAGTAGTGATACCTTAAAACCGACAGGGCCTCTGCAAGAGACCCAGTACTTC
CASSDTLKPTGPLQETQYF
>-|TRBV6-5|few|TRBJ2-2
TGTGCCACCCGAATACAGAGATTCACCGGGGAGCTGTTTTTT
CATRIQRFTGELFF